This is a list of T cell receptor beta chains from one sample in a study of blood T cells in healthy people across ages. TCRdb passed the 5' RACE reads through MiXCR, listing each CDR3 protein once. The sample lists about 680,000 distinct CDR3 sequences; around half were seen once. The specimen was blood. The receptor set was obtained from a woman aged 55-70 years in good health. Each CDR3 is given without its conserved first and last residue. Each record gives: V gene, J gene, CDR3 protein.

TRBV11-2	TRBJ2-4	ASSFNQRGARGLAKNIQY
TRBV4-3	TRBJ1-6	ASSQTGGGQGIYNSPLH
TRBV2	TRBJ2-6	ASSGVALAGANVLT
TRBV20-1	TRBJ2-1	SARYTYNEQF
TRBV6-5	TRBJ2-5	ASSYGGSQETQY
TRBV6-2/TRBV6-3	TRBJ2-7	ASSQGRDFFDNEKY
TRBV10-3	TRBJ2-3	AAGTASTDTQY
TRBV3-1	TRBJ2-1	ASSPHSGSSYNEQF
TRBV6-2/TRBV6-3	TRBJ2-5	ASSYSLRREGQY
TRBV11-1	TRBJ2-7	ASSSAREGRYEQY
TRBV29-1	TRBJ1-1	SARTGKNTEAF
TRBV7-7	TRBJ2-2	ASSHSGRDTGELF
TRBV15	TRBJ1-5	ATSRDGRGNQPQH
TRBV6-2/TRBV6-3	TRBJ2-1	ASSYVDRDNEQF
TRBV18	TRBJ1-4	ASTAVQGSNEKLF
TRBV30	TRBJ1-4	AWRSGTWEKLF
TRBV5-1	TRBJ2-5	ASSVQGVRETQY
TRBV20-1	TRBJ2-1	SAIGLAAYNEQF